The sequence of this T cell receptor (beta chain) was determined in a study of identifying expanded T cells in peripheral blood. Overall study results and limits: Clone count variance between approximately two-week samples rose with total template count. Around 1.2 clones differed between technical replicates, versus approximately 17 and 20 over time.

Remarks on this clone: Its antigen is not identified.

The ends were cut back, 9 bases at V and 3 bases at J, with 15 bases in the middle. The CDR3 runs to 14 residues. Per germline, CDR1 LNHNV and CDR2 YYDKDF (reference sequence). Healthy donors had no documented immune events, such as infections, while sampled. Profiling relied on immunoSEQ multiplex PCR, and the TCRdb table lists in-frame clones only, not all of them. The data show approximately 130,000 clones, with 70% to 90% seen just once and less than 10% held by the top ten. Sequencing was performed on blood. This sequence originates from a person aged 18 to 75 in good health. The chain couples TRBV15 to TRBJ1-5; D unclear. CDR3 region: CATNMGGLNQPQHF. In DNA, the CDR3 is TGTGCCACTAACATGGGCGGCCTCAATCAGCCCCAGCATTTT. The entire variable domain, with the rest obtained from reference TRBV15 and TRBJ1-5, is as follows: DAMVIQNPRYQVTQFGKPVTLSCSQTLNHNVMYWYQQKSSQAPKLLFHYYDKDFNNEADTPDNFQSRRPNTSFCFLDIRSPGLGDTAMYLCATNMGGLNQPQHFGDGTRLSIL.